This T cell receptor beta chain was obtained from a study of T cell responses to AZD1222 COVID-19 vaccine. Clones were sequenced by immunoSEQ multiplex PCR, and TCRdb holds only the in-frame ones, with some missing. The sample consists of approximately 100,000 clones, about 87% of them appearing once. This clone was observed a single time. Germline V CDR1 and CDR2: SGHTA, FQGNSA. Trimming cost V 0 bases and J 6 bases; bases outside gene matches: 4. The CDR3 runs to 14 residues. This chain connects TRBV7-2 to TRBJ2-7; the match to TRBD2 covers 8 bases. This clonotype originated in an adult in good health. The sequences come from peripheral blood, collected on day 0 of AZD1222 vaccination. The CDR3 DNA follows: TGTGCCAGCAGCTTAGCAGCGGGAGCACGCGAGCAGTACTTC. Its protein is CASSLAAGAREQYF.